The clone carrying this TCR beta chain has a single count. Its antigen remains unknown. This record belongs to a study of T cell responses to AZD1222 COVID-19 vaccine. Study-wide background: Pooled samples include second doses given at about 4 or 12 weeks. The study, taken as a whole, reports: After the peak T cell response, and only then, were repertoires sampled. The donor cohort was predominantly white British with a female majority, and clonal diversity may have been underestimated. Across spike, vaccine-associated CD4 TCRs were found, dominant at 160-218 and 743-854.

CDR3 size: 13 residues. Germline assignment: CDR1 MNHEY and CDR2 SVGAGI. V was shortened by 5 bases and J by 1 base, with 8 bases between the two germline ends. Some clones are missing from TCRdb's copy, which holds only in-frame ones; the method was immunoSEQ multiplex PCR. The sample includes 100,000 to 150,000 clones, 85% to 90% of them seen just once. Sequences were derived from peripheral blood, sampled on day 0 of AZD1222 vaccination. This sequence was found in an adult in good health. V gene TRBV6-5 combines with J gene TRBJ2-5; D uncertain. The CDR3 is CASSTGVQETQYF. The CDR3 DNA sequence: TGTGCCAGCAGTACTGGGGTCCAAGAGACCCAGTACTTC.